This TCR beta chain was captured in a study of OX40 agonist ivuxolimab in advanced cancers. Study details: People in dose escalation had one of these cancers: hepatocellular carcinoma, melanoma, renal cell or head and neck cancer.

Measured with immunoSEQ multiplex PCR; TCRdb has only the in-frame clones, and not every one. The sample comprises approximately 60,000 clones, 82% of which are singletons, and roughly 5.1% rests with the top ten. This clone was recorded a few times. This CDR3 region has 17 residues. This chain connects TRBV12-2 to TRBJ2-7. TRBV12-2 corresponds to a pseudogene. The sample in question was CD4+ or CD8+ T cells sorted from blood, obtained in a trial of the OX40 agonist ivuxolimab. This clonotype originated in an adult with an advanced solid tumor such as melanoma, head and neck, liver or kidney cancer. The CDR3 reads CASRYRPGPSASYEQYF. In nucleotides, the CDR3 is TGTGCAAGTCGCTACAGGCCGGGGCCGTCGGCTTCCTACGAGCAGTACTTC.